This passage covers 16 T cell receptor beta chains from one sample sequenced in a study of blood T cell repertoires in COVID-19. Produced via immunoSEQ multiplex PCR; TCRdb's table is partial and in-frame only. The sample lists under 350,000 clones, 65% to 90% occurring once. Material for sequencing was peripheral blood. These receptor sequences come from a human donor in a cohort sampled during active COVID-19.

This rearrangement joins TRBV2 to TRBJ2-5, with TRBD2 identical over 9 bases. Per the germline V gene, CDR1 is SNHLY and CDR2 is FYNNEI. The V and J ends lost 5 bases and 1 base, in that order; junction bases with no gene match: 11. There are 17 residues in the CDR3. CDR3 protein: CASSPAASGIPQETQYF. CDR3 coding DNA: TGTGCCAGCAGTCCGGCGGCTAGCGGGATACCCCAAGAGACCCAGTACTTC.

The chain carries TRBV2 and TRBJ2-1, with a weak D call TRBD1 (5 bases). Germline lookup yields CDR1 SNHLY and CDR2 FYNNEI. Trimming pared 0 bases from V and 12 bases from J, leaving 9 bases between. This CDR3 region has 12 residues. CDR3: CASSEAVQGQFF. The CDR3 coding sequence is TGTGCCAGCAGTGAAGCAGTCCAGGGGCAGTTCTTC.

The CDR3 is CASSQDALRVAEQYF. CDR3 nucleotides: TGTGCCAGCAGCCAAGATGCGTTGCGGGTTGCCGAGCAGTACTTC. The V call is TRBV3-1 (or the pseudogene TRBV3-2), the J call TRBJ2-7; D possibly corresponds to TRBD2 (5 bases). Per the germline V gene, CDR1 is LGHDT and CDR2 is YNNKEL (reference sequence). V was trimmed by 0 bases and J by 6 bases, leaving 15 bases between them. This CDR3 region has 15 residues.

The genes are TRBV9 and TRBJ2-7; 8 bases agree with TRBD1. The CDR3 runs 15 residues. V lost 0 bases to trimming and J lost 4 bases; unmatched junction nucleotides: 6. Germline lookup yields CDR1 SGDLS and CDR2 YYNGEE. For the CDR3, the DNA is TGTGCCAGCAGCGTAGGAACAGGGGGAGAGTACGAGCAGTACTTC. Amino acids: CASSVGTGGEYEQYF. Full variable domain (missing parts from reference TRBV9 and TRBJ2-7): DSGVTQTPKHLITATGQRVTLRCSPRSGDLSVYWYQQSLDQGLQFLIQYYNGEERAKGNILERFSAQQFPDLHSELNLSSLELGDSALYFCASSVGTGGEYEQYFGPGTRLTVT.

The J gene is TRBJ1-2, the V gene TRBV9, with 9 bases identical to TRBD1. The CDR3 is 14 residues long. Per germline, CDR1 SGDLS and CDR2 YYNGEE. V was clipped by 4 bases and J by 5 bases; unmatched bases: 6. CDR3 amino acids: CASSPDRGRYGYTF. The CDR3 coding sequence is TGTGCCAGCAGCCCGGACAGGGGACGGTATGGCTACACCTTC.

The chain links TRBV6-5 to TRBJ1-4; 7 positions agree with TRBD1. V was clipped by 6 bases and J by 1 base; unmatched bases: 2. The CDR3 contains 14 residues. In germline, CDR1 is MNHEY, CDR2 SVGAGI. The CDR3: CASSRDRTNEKLFF. As DNA, the CDR3 is TGTGCCAGCAGCAGGGACAGAACTAATGAAAAACTGTTTTTT.

This clone has more than one count but fewer than ten. The V call is TRBV7-9, the J call TRBJ2-7, with 13 bases lining up with TRBD2. Germline assignment: CDR1 SEHNR and CDR2 FQNEAQ (reference sequence). The CDR3 is 16 amino acids. V gave up 5 bases and J gave up 5 bases; unmatched junction bases: 9. The CDR3 coding sequence is TGTGCCAGCAGCCATGGACTAGCGGGAGCTCCCCACGAGCAGTACTTC. Protein: CASSHGLAGAPHEQYF.

This clone has only a few counts. The chain couples TRBV2 to TRBJ2-3; 9 nucleotides line up with TRBD2. Germline assignment: CDR1 SNHLY and CDR2 FYNNEI. This CDR3 spans 16 amino acids. The J segment lost 2 bases and the V segment lost 10 bases, leaving 13 bases of the junction unmatched. The CDR3 reads CATAIGTSSFTDTQYF. The CDR3 nucleotides are TGTGCCACAGCAATTGGGACTAGCAGCTTCACAGATACGCAGTATTTT.

The CDR3 sequence: CASSLPSSLGYGYTF. CDR3 bases: TGTGCCAGCAGTCTCCCCAGTAGCTTAGGCTATGGCTACACCTTC. V gene TRBV28 combines with J gene TRBJ1-2; D ambiguous. The CDR3 is 15 residues long. V dropped 5 bases and J dropped 4 bases, with 17 bases sitting between them. In germline, CDR1 is MDHEN, CDR2 SYDVKM.

CDR3 sequence (DNA): TGCAGCGTTTTCCTCGGGACTAGCGGGAGAATGGGCTTAGTTGAGACCCAGTACTTC. This gives the protein CSVFLGTSGRMGLVETQYF. The chain carries TRBV29-1 and TRBJ2-5; 14 bases agree with TRBD2. The CDR3 length is 19 residues. Germline V gives CDR1 SQVTM, CDR2 ANQGSEA. J gave up 5 bases and V 5 bases, and 19 bases lay outside the gene matches.

V usage is TRBV6-4 and J usage is TRBJ1-5; 9 nucleotides agree with TRBD1. The germline V gene has CDR1 MRHNA and CDR2 SNTAGT. J gave up 2 bases and V 1 base, and 18 bases lay outside the gene matches. The CDR3 is made up of 21 amino acids. CDR3 residues: CASSDLNLPGQGWVGNQPQHF. The CDR3 nucleotides are TGTGCCAGCAGTGACTTAAATCTACCGGGACAGGGATGGGTTGGCAATCAGCCCCAGCATTTT.

A word on this clone: This CDR3 is also generated by other DNA sequences in the sample. The rearrangement joins TRBV27 to TRBJ1-6; no firm D call. The CDR3 loop spans 14 amino acids. Germline V gives CDR1 MNHEY, CDR2 SMNVEV (reference sequence). V was shortened by 5 bases and J by 0 bases, with 5 bases between the two germline ends. CDR3 bases: TGTGCCAGCAGTCCCAGCTCCTATAATTCACCCCTCCACTTT. Its protein is CASSPSSYNSPLHF.

This sequence joins TRBV29-1 and TRBJ2-5; the D is unclear. V shed 7 bases and J shed 5 bases, with 11 bases lying between them. Germline CDR1 reads SQVTM; CDR2 reads ANQGSEA. This CDR3 has 11 residues. CDR3 nucleotide sequence: TGCAGCGCCAAGCCCGGGGAGACCCAGTACTTC. Translation gives CSAKPGETQYF.

This clone appeared a few times. This chain connects TRBV3-1 (or the pseudogene TRBV3-2) to TRBJ2-7; D is uncertain. V gave up 7 bases and J gave up 0 bases, with 13 bases separating them. In germline, CDR1 is LGHDT, CDR2 YNNKEL (reference sequence). The CDR3 length is 14 residues. CDR3 sequence: CASTLRLSSYEQYF. For the CDR3, the DNA is TGTGCCAGCACCTTGAGACTGTCCTCCTACGAGCAGTACTTC.

V gene TRBV18 combines with J gene TRBJ2-2; 7 bases line up with TRBD1. V shed 4 bases and J 6 bases; nucleotides not matched to a gene: 8. Germline CDR1 reads KGHSH; CDR2 reads LQKENI. The CDR3 runs to 15 residues. As DNA, the CDR3 is TGTGCCAGCTCACGCCCAACCCAGGGGGCCGGGGAGCTGTTTTTT. Translation gives CASSRPTQGAGELFF.

The rearrangement uses TRBV28 and TRBJ1-1; possible D gene TRBD1, 6 bases. The germline V gene encodes CDR1 MDHEN and CDR2 SYDVKM. The ends were cut back, 6 bases at V and 0 bases at J, with 8 bases in the middle. CDR3 length equals 13 residues. CDR3 sequence reads: CASRQGLNTEAFF. The CDR3 DNA sequence: TGTGCCAGCAGACAGGGCTTGAACACTGAAGCTTTCTTT.